Below are 31 T cell receptor beta chains sequenced from a single sample in a study of T-cell memory formation after mild COVID-19. A single record per CDR3 protein comes from TCRdb applying MiXCR to the 5' RACE reads. This table holds about 470,000 distinct CDR3 sequences, 25% found once. What was sequenced was PBMCs or a T cell subset sorted from them (not recorded which). The origin of the receptors is an adult woman who had mild COVID-19 (a few samples of this study predate the infection). Cell type and time point are not known.

Only a few counts were recorded for this clonotype. This chain joins TRBV7-6 and TRBJ1-2; D is possibly TRBD1 (6 bases). The germline gives CDR1 SGHVS, CDR2 FNYEAQ. This CDR3 comprises 16 residues. V was shortened by 2 bases and J by 8 bases, with 21 bases between the two germline ends. As DNA, the CDR3 is TGTGCCAGCAGCTTACCGACCGCCCGGGGGCTAAAAGGCTACACCTTC. Translated, it gives CASSLPTARGLKGYTF.

This clonotype has only a few counts. This chain uses TRBV20-1 with TRBJ2-3, with D possibly called TRBD1 or TRBD2 (5 bases each). The CDR3 is 14 amino acids. The germline V and J ends were trimmed by 4 bases and 4 bases, with 15 bases remaining between them. Per germline, CDR1 DFQATT and CDR2 SNEGSKA (reference sequence). For the CDR3, the DNA is TGCAGTGCTATCACTTGGGGGTTGGCAGATACGCAGTATTTT. It codes for CSAITWGLADTQYF.

The J gene is TRBJ2-7, the V gene TRBV9; 9 nucleotides match TRBD2. The V gene end was trimmed by 4 bases and the J gene end by 6 bases; junction bases not matched to a gene: 11. The CDR3 sequence is 15 residues long. Germline loops: CDR1 SGDLS, CDR2 YYNGEE. DNA of the CDR3: TGTGCCAGCAGCCCGGACTTGCGGGAGGGGGGCGAGCAGTACTTC. Its translation: CASSPDLREGGEQYF.

The chain has TRBV7-9 and TRBJ2-7; 8 bases map to TRBD1. Germline CDR1 SEHNR, CDR2 FQNEAQ (reference sequence). Trimming removed 4 bases from V and 5 bases from J; junction bases left unmatched: 4. The length of the CDR3 is 13 residues. The DNA for the CDR3 is TGTGCCAGCAGCTCGGACAGGGACCACGAGCAGTACTTC. Its protein product is CASSSDRDHEQYF.

The chain uses TRBV27 and TRBJ2-3; 13 bases fit TRBD2. Per the germline V gene, CDR1 is MNHEY and CDR2 is SMNVEV (reference sequence). CDR3 size: 17 residues. V shed 5 bases and J 4 bases; nucleotides not matched to a gene: 9. CDR3 bases: TGTGCCAGCAGTCCATGGACTAGCGGGAGAGGGCCAGATACGCAGTATTTT. Protein: CASSPWTSGRGPDTQYF.

This clonotype turned up a few times. The chain recombines TRBV29-1 with TRBJ1-2; possibly TRBD1 for D (6 bases). Germline assignment: CDR1 SQVTM and CDR2 ANQGSEA. Trimming stripped 4 bases from V and 0 bases from J, with 21 bases between. This CDR3 has 17 residues. The CDR3 nucleotides are TGCAGCGTTGCCGGGGTCAGGGGCGAACCGGCTAACTATGGCTACACCTTC. It encodes CSVAGVRGEPANYGYTF.

There are a few counts of this clonotype. The rearrangement links TRBV2 to TRBJ2-1; 12 bases match TRBD2. Germline V CDR1 and CDR2: SNHLY, FYNNEI. CDR3 size: 18 residues. V lost 3 bases and J lost 2; bases outside the gene matches: 8. The CDR3 loop is CASSDQASGRGAYNEQFF. The CDR3 DNA reads TGTGCCAGCAGTGATCAGGCTAGCGGGAGGGGGGCCTACAATGAGCAGTTCTTC.

In this sample, this clonotype turned up a few times. The chain recombines TRBV27 with TRBJ2-7, with a weak D call TRBD2 (6 bases). This CDR3 has 16 amino acids. Germline V CDR1 and CDR2: MNHEY, SMNVEV (reference sequence). V lost 5 bases to trimming and J lost 2 bases, with 19 bases between them. This CDR3 reads CASSTPGREFTYEQYF. For the CDR3, the DNA is TGTGCCAGCAGTACACCGGGACGGGAGTTTACCTACGAGCAGTACTTC.

The genes are TRBV3-1 and TRBJ2-7; TRBD2 is a possible D gene (6 bases). CDR3 length: 16 residues. Germline V gene lookup returns CDR1 LGHDT and CDR2 YNNKEL (reference sequence). With 0 bases removed from V and 3 bases from J, the gap between germline ends came to 15 bases. The DNA of the CDR3 is TGTGCCAGCAGCCAAGATCCGGACTTGCGGGACTACGAGCAGTACTTC. This encodes CASSQDPDLRDYEQYF.

This clonotype was counted only a few times. The rearrangement uses TRBV12-3 or TRBV12-4 and TRBJ2-3; a possible D gene is TRBD2 (5 bases). Trimming cost V 3 bases and J 1 base, with 11 bases left between them. The CDR3 length is 15 residues. CDR3 residues: CASSLEVYGTDTQYF. Written as DNA, the CDR3 is TGTGCCAGCAGTTTGGAGGTGTATGGCACAGATACGCAGTATTTT.

This chain's CDR3 is CASSLVNSPTDTQYF. The CDR3 DNA sequence: TGTGCCAGCAGCTTAGTGAACAGTCCCACAGATACGCAGTATTTT. This chain uses TRBV11-2 with TRBJ2-3; D gene uncertain. The CDR3 runs to 15 residues. Germline lookup yields CDR1 SGHAT and CDR2 FQNNGV. V lost 1 base, J lost 2 bases, and 10 bases lay in between.

CDR3 residues: CASSPRTSGILDTQYF. The CDR3 DNA reads TGTGCCAGCAGTCCAAGGACTAGCGGGATATTAGATACGCAGTATTTT. The rearrangement links TRBV7-8 to TRBJ2-3; the match to TRBD2 covers 12 bases. The J segment lost 5 bases and the V segment lost 6 bases, leaving 9 bases of the junction unmatched. CDR3 length: 16 amino acids. Per germline, CDR1 SGHVS and CDR2 FQNEAQ.

This chain connects TRBV9 to TRBJ2-1, with D perhaps matching TRBD1 (5 bases). The germline V and J ends were trimmed by 3 bases and 7 bases, with 14 bases remaining between them. Germline V gene sequence: CDR1 SGDLS, CDR2 YYNGEE. The CDR3 sequence is 14 residues long. The CDR3 DNA reads as TGTGCCAGCAGCGCCGGACACCGAGGTAATGAGCAGTTCTTC. Protein product: CASSAGHRGNEQFF.

The sample holds many counts of this clonotype. The chain combines TRBV5-4 with TRBJ2-3; weak D call: TRBD2 (5 bases). Germline CDR1 is SGHNT and CDR2 is YYREEE (reference sequence). The CDR3 has 12 residues. V was shortened by 2 bases and J by 11 bases, with 12 bases between the two germline ends. The CDR3 nucleotides read TGTGCCAGCAGCTTCTCGGGGTTGGGGCAGTATTTT. Its protein is CASSFSGLGQYF.

The gene calls are TRBV24-1 and TRBJ2-1; D is possibly TRBD2 (5 bases). Germline lookup yields CDR1 KGHDR and CDR2 SFDVKD. There are 16 residues in the CDR3. V gave up 4 bases and J gave up 1 base, with 13 bases separating them. The CDR3 protein is CATSDTMRTSYNEQFF. CDR3 nucleotides: TGTGCCACCAGTGACACTATGAGGACTTCCTACAATGAGCAGTTCTTC.

This clonotype was detected only once. The chain couples TRBV5-4 to TRBJ1-2, with no clear D. Trimming left V 0 bases short and J 6 bases short, with 15 bases between. The germline gives CDR1 SGHNT, CDR2 YYREEE (reference sequence). The CDR3 has 15 amino acids. The CDR3 DNA follows: TGTGCCAGCAGCTTGGTAATAGGGAGTACGGATGGCTACACCTTC. It yields the protein CASSLVIGSTDGYTF. The whole variable domain, filled in from reference TRBV5-4 and TRBJ1-2, reads ETGVTQSPTHLIKTRGQQVTLRCSSQSGHNTVSWYQQALGQGPQFIFQYYREEENGRGNFPPRFSGLQFPNYSSELNVNALELDDSALYLCASSLVIGSTDGYTFGSGTRLTVV.

The CDR3 sequence is CASSQVWAGGLSYEQFF. The DNA for the CDR3 is TGCGCCAGCAGCCAAGTCTGGGCGGGAGGTCTCAGTTATGAGCAGTTCTTC. The J gene is TRBJ2-1, the V gene TRBV4-3; 8 bases fit TRBD2. Germline V CDR1 and CDR2: LGHNA, YSLEER. V dropped 1 base and J dropped 8; count of bases not matched to a gene: 13. The CDR3 contains 17 residues.

This clonotype was seen more than once but under ten times. This chain uses TRBV29-1 with TRBJ1-1; D gene ambiguous. The CDR3 runs 12 residues. The germline V gene has CDR1 SQVTM and CDR2 ANQGSEA. V gave up 7 bases and J gave up 1 base, with 10 bases separating them. The CDR3 loop is CSAEKQNTEAFF. CDR3 coding DNA: TGCAGCGCTGAGAAACAGAACACTGAAGCTTTCTTT.

This sequence joins TRBV7-2 and TRBJ2-4, with 9 nucleotides matching TRBD1. The CDR3 loop spans 18 amino acids. The V gene end was trimmed by 1 base and the J gene end by 0 bases; junction bases not matched to a gene: 7. Germline CDR1 reads SGHTA; CDR2 reads FQGNSA. In nucleotides, the CDR3 is TGTGCCAGCAGCTTAGTAGGGTGGGACAGGGTAGCCAAAAACATTCAGTACTTC. Translated: CASSLVGWDRVAKNIQYF.

This clonotype has only a few counts. V is TRBV5-1 and J is TRBJ2-2; D is perhaps TRBD2 (5 bases). V was pared by 0 bases and J by 1 base, with 7 bases between. The CDR3 sequence is 15 residues long. Germline CDR1 reads SGHRS; CDR2 reads YFSETQ. The CDR3 is CASSLEAGNTGELFF. CDR3 in DNA: TGCGCCAGCAGCTTGGAGGCGGGGAACACCGGGGAGCTGTTTTTT. The whole variable domain, filled in from reference TRBV5-1 and TRBJ2-2, reads KAGVTQTPRYLIKTRGQQVTLSCSPISGHRSVSWYQQTPGQGLQFLFEYFSETQRNKGNFPGRFSGRQFSNSRSEMNVSTLELGDSALYLCASSLEAGNTGELFFGEGSRLTVL.

The chain recombines TRBV11-2 with TRBJ2-3; 7 nucleotides agree with TRBD2. V trimming: 1 base; J trimming: 4 bases; junction bases outside the gene matches: 5. Germline V gene sequence: CDR1 SGHAT, CDR2 FQNNGV. The CDR3 is made up of 15 amino acids. CDR3 residues: CASSLGREWADTQYF. In DNA form, the CDR3 reads TGTGCCAGCAGCTTAGGGCGGGAGTGGGCAGATACGCAGTATTTT.

This clonotype occurred once. The chain recombines TRBV7-9 with TRBJ2-2; 8 bases align to TRBD1. The V segment lost 5 bases and the J segment 3 bases; nucleotides outside the gene matches: 8. In germline, CDR1 is SEHNR, CDR2 FQNEAQ (reference sequence). The CDR3 extends over 16 amino acids. In DNA form, the CDR3 reads TGTGCCAGCAGCCCCAGGGGGCTTGGGGACACCGGGGAGCTGTTTTTT. Its protein product is CASSPRGLGDTGELFF.

This clonotype showed up just a few times. The rearrangement uses TRBV11-2 and TRBJ2-3, with 8 nucleotides matching TRBD1. The CDR3 loop spans 16 amino acids. In germline, CDR1 is SGHAT, CDR2 FQNNGV. With 1 base clipped from V and 5 bases from J, the junction kept 8 bases outside the gene matches. CDR3 in DNA: TGTGCCAGCAGCTTAGCTGGCAGGGGGCTGGGAGATACGCAGTATTTT. Its translation is CASSLAGRGLGDTQYF.

The V and J genes are TRBV7-8 and TRBJ2-3, with a weak D call TRBD2 (6 bases). Trimming took off 2 bases at V and 0 bases at J, with 15 bases between the two ends. Germline CDR1 is SGHVS and CDR2 is FQNEAQ. The CDR3 runs 17 residues. The CDR3 loop is CASSLWGPGVSTDTQYF. For the CDR3, the DNA is TGTGCCAGCAGCTTATGGGGACCGGGAGTTAGCACAGATACGCAGTATTTT.

The CDR3 sequence is CASTKTRLAGDYDTQYF. In DNA, the CDR3 is TGTGCCAGCACCAAAACCAGGCTAGCGGGGGATTATGATACGCAGTATTTT. The chain combines TRBV7-9 with TRBJ2-3, with 10 bases fitting TRBD2. The CDR3 is made up of 17 amino acids. Germline CDR1 SEHNR, CDR2 FQNEAQ (reference sequence). V was pared by 7 bases and J by 6 bases, with 16 bases of the junction left unmatched.

This clonotype was detected many times. The chain uses TRBV7-9 and TRBJ2-7; unclear D gene. The germline CDR1 and CDR2 sequences are SEHNR and FQNEAQ (reference sequence). CDR3 length: 15 residues. V was pared by 5 bases and J by 7 bases, with 21 bases between. The CDR3 protein is CASSLGPAWAQEQYF. CDR3 nucleotides: TGTGCCAGCAGCCTAGGACCAGCGTGGGCTCAAGAGCAGTACTTC.

This clonotype was seen a handful of times. J is TRBJ1-4 and V is TRBV7-9; the D gene is possibly TRBD1 (5 bases). The germline V gene encodes CDR1 SEHNR and CDR2 FQNEAQ (reference sequence). This CDR3 is 14 amino acids long. V dropped 1 base and J dropped 5 bases, with 8 bases sitting between them. The CDR3 DNA follows: TGTGCCAGCAGCTTAGTCGAGGGGAATGAAAAACTGTTTTTT. Translating it yields CASSLVEGNEKLFF. Full variable domain (missing parts from reference TRBV7-9 and TRBJ1-4): DTGVSQNPRHKITKRGQNVTFRCDPISEHNRLYWYRQTLGQGPEFLTYFQNEAQLEKSRLLSDRFSAERPKGSFSTLEIQRTEQGDSAMYLCASSLVEGNEKLFFGSGTQLSVL.

This clonotype was observed a handful of times. The rearrangement joins TRBV4-2 to TRBJ2-7, with a possible D match to TRBD2 (5 bases). Trimming left V 1 base short and J 2 bases short, with 15 bases between. The CDR3 has 16 residues. Germline CDR1 reads LGHNA; CDR2 reads YNFKEQ. CDR3 bases: TGTGCCAGCAGCCAAGCTGAGGCTAGCCTCCCCTACGAGCAGTACTTC. Its protein is CASSQAEASLPYEQYF.

This clonotype appeared many times. V and J are TRBV7-7 and TRBJ2-2; 10 bases are a match to TRBD2. This CDR3 has 16 amino acids. Germline trimming cut 5 bases from V and 4 bases from J; bases unmatched to any gene: 7. Per the germline V gene, CDR1 is SSHAT and CDR2 is FNYEAQ (reference sequence). The CDR3 loop is CASSPSGGAVTGELFF. The CDR3 nucleotides read TGTGCCAGCAGCCCGAGCGGGGGGGCGGTCACCGGGGAGCTGTTTTTT.

CDR3 sequence reads: CATSEGQGANNEQFF. CDR3 bases: TGTGCCACCAGCGAAGGACAGGGGGCTAACAATGAGCAGTTCTTC. J is TRBJ2-1 and V is TRBV24-1; 11 nucleotides align to TRBD1. The CDR3 is 15 amino acids. V shed 7 bases and J 5 bases; nucleotides not matched to a gene: 6. Germline V gene lookup returns CDR1 KGHDR and CDR2 SFDVKD.

The J gene is TRBJ2-7, the V gene TRBV9; D uncertain. The CDR3 loop spans 13 amino acids. Per the germline V gene, CDR1 is SGDLS and CDR2 is YYNGEE. The ends were cut back, 1 base at V and 2 bases at J, with 7 bases in the middle. The CDR3 region is CASSVNSAYEQYF. For the CDR3, the DNA is TGTGCCAGCAGCGTAAACAGCGCCTACGAGCAGTACTTC.